This T cell receptor (beta chain) derives from a study of spatial heterogeneity in lung cancer. This clonotype has at least ten counts. One entry per CDR3 protein, called by TCRdb with MiXCR from the 5' RACE reads. The table shows over 85,000 distinct CDR3 sequences, with 15% to 20% occurring only once. The time point denotes: blood at routine non-recurrence follow-up after resection. CDR3 length: 15 amino acids. Germline CDR1 is SGHVS and CDR2 is FQNEAQ. Germline trimming cut 2 bases from V and 4 bases from J; bases unmatched to any gene: 6. V usage is TRBV7-8 and J usage is TRBJ2-5; 8 nucleotides agree with TRBD1. The receptor was derived from a male donor with early-stage non-small cell lung cancer. The sample was PBMCs, taken at follow-up. DNA of the CDR3: TGTGCCAGCAGCTTATGGACAGGGACTGGAGAGACCCAGTACTTC. Protein product: CASSLWTGTGETQYF.